Sequencing of this TCR beta chain was carried out in a study of cytomegalovirus exposure and HLA in healthy donors. Study results and limitations: In a later analysis, a genetic analysis reported fewer productive-TCR N-insertions in an Asian-associated ancestry cluster than the cohort average.

For this clone: The antigen is not known.

PCR was performed using 60 Vbeta and 13 Jbeta primers. TCRdb's table, derived via immunoSEQ multiplex PCR, lists solely in-frame clones and lacks some. The repertoire includes 150,000 to 200,000 clones, roughly 86% of them detected once, and 4.8% sits in the top ten. CDR1 is SGHNT and CDR2 is YYREEE in the germline V gene (reference sequence). The CDR3 is 16 residues long. Losses at the gene ends were 4 bases for V and 4 bases for J; bases not matched to a gene: 5. Each donor's status was that of a healthy bone marrow donor. Though probably carrying unrecorded immune exposures, donors were nominally healthy at sampling.

The chain couples TRBV5-4 to TRBJ2-4; 13 nucleotides line up with TRBD2. The sequencing input was PBMCs. The receptor's source is a girl between 10 and 17 years old in good health and CMV-seropositive. For the CDR3, the DNA is TGTGCCAGCAGCAAACGGACTAGCGGGGGAAAAAACATTCAGTACTTC. Translation gives CASSKRTSGGKNIQYF. Full variable domain (missing parts from reference TRBV5-4 and TRBJ2-4): ETGVTQSPTHLIKTRGQQVTLRCSSQSGHNTVSWYQQALGQGPQFIFQYYREEENGRGNFPPRFSGLQFPNYSSELNVNALELDDSALYLCASSKRTSGGKNIQYFGAGTRLSVL.